The rows below give T cell receptor beta chains drawn from one sample of a study of cytomegalovirus exposure and HLA in healthy donors. Generated by immunoSEQ multiplex PCR, the TCRdb table keeps only in-frame clones and is missing some. Altogether about 150,000 clones are present, about three quarters being singletons, with the ten largest covering 3% to 3.5%. Sequenced material: PBMCs. These receptors were obtained from a woman in her thirties or forties in good health and CMV-seronegative. Both conserved end residues are part of each CDR3. The D gene is left open where the match is weak. Not all rows give a size; the values are once, few, many and, for expanded clones, a class.

D	V	size	J	CDR3	DNA
.	TRBV5-4	once	TRBJ2-3	CASSLAPGISSTDTQYF	TGTGCCAGCAGCTTGGCCCCAGGGATCTCTAGCACAGATACGCAGTATTTT
TRBD2	TRBV5-4	.	TRBJ2-7	CASSLVGTSSYEQYF	TGTGCCAGCAGCTTGGTAGGGACTAGCTCCTACGAGCAGTACTTC
.	TRBV7-8	.	TRBJ1-5	CASSTENQPQHF	TGTGCCAGCAGCACAGAGAATCAGCCCCAGCATTTT
.	TRBV6-1	.	TRBJ2-1	CASTPDRLKINEQFF	TGTGCCAGCACTCCCGACAGATTGAAAATAAATGAGCAGTTCTTC
TRBD1	TRBV7-9	.	TRBJ2-1	CASSLFRVGQGKWNEQFF	TGTGCCAGCAGCTTATTTAGAGTGGGACAGGGGAAGTGGAATGAGCAGTTCTTC
.	TRBV12-5	.	TRBJ1-2	CASGFGLGPNYGYTF	TGTGCTAGTGGTTTTGGTCTTGGCCCTAACTATGGCTACACCTTC
.	TRBV6-1	.	TRBJ1-5	CASTPGIHQPQHF	TGTGCCAGCACCCCAGGCATCCATCAGCCCCAGCATTTT
TRBD1	TRBV5-1	.	TRBJ2-3	CASSQPTGVAADTQYF	TGCGCCAGCAGCCAACCCACAGGGGTCGCCGCGGATACGCAGTATTTT
TRBD1	TRBV6-5	.	TRBJ1-2	CASSYSSRGLYYGYTF	TGTGCCAGCAGTTACTCGTCCAGGGGGCTGTACTATGGCTACACCTTC
TRBD1	TRBV10-1	.	TRBJ2-7	CASSWTGTSEQYF	TGCGCCAGCAGTTGGACAGGGACAAGCGAGCAGTACTTC
.	TRBV2	.	TRBJ1-2	CASWRGNGYTF	TGTGCCAGCTGGCGGGGAAATGGCTACACCTTC
.	TRBV7-6	once	TRBJ2-2	CASSLQGAGGELFF	TGTGCCAGCAGCTTACAAGGGGCAGGCGGGGAGCTGTTTTTT
.	TRBV7-3	.	TRBJ1-1	CASSFDMNTEAFF	TGTGCCAGCAGCTTTGACATGAACACTGAAGCTTTCTTT